A selection of T cell receptor beta chains follows, all from one sample in a study of blood T cell repertoires in COVID-19. The repertoire was sequenced with immunoSEQ multiplex PCR; TCRdb's copy has only in-frame clones and lacks some. Among around 200,000 clones, roughly 88% were seen once, and the ten largest hold 5% to 7%. The sequenced material came from PBMCs or T cells enriched from blood (not recorded which). The receptors were sampled from a man between 35 and 55 years old with acute COVID-19. The CDR3 runs from the conserved cysteine through the conserved F or W. D genes are given only for firm matches.

V: TRBV5-1; D: TRBD2; J: TRBJ2-3; DNA: TGCGCCAGCAGCTCTGGACTAGCGGGAATCGGAGATACGCAGTATTTT; CDR3: CASSSGLAGIGDTQYF
V: TRBV28; D: NA; J: TRBJ1-2; DNA: TGTGCCAGCAGTTCCCTTGGGGGGATCTATGGCTACACCTTC; CDR3: CASSSLGGIYGYTF
V: TRBV7-2; D: NA; J: TRBJ2-5; DNA: TGTGCCAGCAGCTCCTACAGGCTTGTAGAGACCCAGTACTTC; CDR3: CASSSYRLVETQYF
V: TRBV28; D: NA; J: TRBJ2-5; DNA: TGTGCCAGCAGTTCGTACCAAGAGACCCAGTACTTC; CDR3: CASSSYQETQYF
V: TRBV29-1; D: NA; J: TRBJ2-1; DNA: TGCAGCGTTCGGGGGGCCAGGTCCTACAATGAGCAGTTCTTC; CDR3: CSVRGARSYNEQFF
V: TRBV4-2; D: NA; J: TRBJ1-1; DNA: TGTGCCAGCAGCCTAAGCGGGGGGGACACTGAAGCTTTCTTT; CDR3: CASSLSGGDTEAFF
V: TRBV4-2; D: NA; J: TRBJ1-1; DNA: TGTGCCAGCAGAAAGACACAGGGCTCTCCCGAAGCTTTCTTT; CDR3: CASRKTQGSPEAFF
V: TRBV5-1; D: TRBD2; J: TRBJ2-1; DNA: TGCGCCAGCAGCTCAGGACTAGCGGGCAATGAGCAGTTCTTC; CDR3: CASSSGLAGNEQFF
V: TRBV27; D: TRBD2; J: TRBJ2-1; DNA: TGTGCCAGCAGTCCCGGGACTAGGGGTAATGAGCAGTTCTTC; CDR3: CASSPGTRGNEQFF
V: TRBV6-6; D: NA; J: TRBJ2-7; DNA: TGTGCCAGCAGAGGGTTGAGGGACTCCTACGAGCAGTACTTC; CDR3: CASRGLRDSYEQYF